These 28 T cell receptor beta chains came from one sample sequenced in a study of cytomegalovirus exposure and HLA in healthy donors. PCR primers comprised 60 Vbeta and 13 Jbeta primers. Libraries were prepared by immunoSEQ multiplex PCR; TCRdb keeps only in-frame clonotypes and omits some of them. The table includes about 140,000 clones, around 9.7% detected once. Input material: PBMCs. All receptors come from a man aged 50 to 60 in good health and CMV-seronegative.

The CDR3 protein is CASLKGLGDTGELFF. CDR3 sequence (DNA): TGTGCCAGCCTGAAGGGACTAGGGGACACCGGGGAGCTGTTTTTT. The chain joins TRBV19 to TRBJ2-2; 8 nucleotides match TRBD2. V trimming: 9 bases; J trimming: 3 bases; junction bases outside the gene matches: 9. The CDR3 is 15 residues long. Germline CDR1 is LNHDA and CDR2 is SQIVND (reference sequence).

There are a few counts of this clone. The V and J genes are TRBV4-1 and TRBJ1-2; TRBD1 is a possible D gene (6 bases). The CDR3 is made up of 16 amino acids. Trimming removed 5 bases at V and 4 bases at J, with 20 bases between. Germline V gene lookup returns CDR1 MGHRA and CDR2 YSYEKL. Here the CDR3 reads CASSFRSGDGSYGYTF. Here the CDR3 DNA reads TGCGCCAGCAGCTTCCGATCAGGGGATGGGTCCTATGGCTACACCTTC.

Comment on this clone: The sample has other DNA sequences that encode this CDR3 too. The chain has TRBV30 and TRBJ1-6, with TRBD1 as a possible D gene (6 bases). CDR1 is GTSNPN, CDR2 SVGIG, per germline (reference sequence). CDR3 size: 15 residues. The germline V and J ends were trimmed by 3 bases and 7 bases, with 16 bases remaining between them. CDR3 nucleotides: TGTGCCTGGAGAAGCTCTGGGACATGGAATTCACCCCTCCACTTT. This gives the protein CAWRSSGTWNSPLHF.

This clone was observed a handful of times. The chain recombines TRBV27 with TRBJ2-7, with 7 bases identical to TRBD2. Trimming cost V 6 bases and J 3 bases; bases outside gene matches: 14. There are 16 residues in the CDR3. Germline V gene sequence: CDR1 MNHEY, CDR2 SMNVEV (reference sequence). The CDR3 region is CASRTREGGKGYEQYF. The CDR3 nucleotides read TGTGCCAGCAGAACCAGGGAGGGCGGGAAGGGCTACGAGCAGTACTTC.

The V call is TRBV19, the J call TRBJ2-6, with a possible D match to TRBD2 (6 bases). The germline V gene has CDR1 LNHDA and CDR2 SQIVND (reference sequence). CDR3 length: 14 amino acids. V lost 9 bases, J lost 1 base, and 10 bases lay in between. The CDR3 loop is CASLRGSGANVLTF. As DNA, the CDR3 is TGTGCCAGCTTGCGGGGATCTGGGGCCAACGTCCTGACTTTC.

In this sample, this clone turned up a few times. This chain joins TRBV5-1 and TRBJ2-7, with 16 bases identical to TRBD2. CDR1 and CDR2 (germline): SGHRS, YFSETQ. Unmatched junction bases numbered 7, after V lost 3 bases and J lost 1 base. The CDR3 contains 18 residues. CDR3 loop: CASSYGTSGGEGSYEQYF. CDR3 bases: TGCGCCAGCAGCTACGGGACTAGCGGGGGGGAGGGGTCCTACGAGCAGTACTTC.

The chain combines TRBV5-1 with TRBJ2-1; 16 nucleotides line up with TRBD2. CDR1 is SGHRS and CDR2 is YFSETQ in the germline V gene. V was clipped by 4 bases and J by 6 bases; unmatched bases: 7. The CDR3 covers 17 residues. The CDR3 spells CASSAPGLAGGPNEQFF. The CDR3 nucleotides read TGCGCCAGCAGCGCCCCGGGACTAGCGGGAGGGCCCAATGAGCAGTTCTTC.

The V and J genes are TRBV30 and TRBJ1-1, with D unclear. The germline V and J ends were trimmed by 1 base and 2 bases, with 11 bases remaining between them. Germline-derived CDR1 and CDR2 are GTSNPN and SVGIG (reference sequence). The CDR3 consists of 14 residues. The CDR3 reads CAWSARGSNTEAFF. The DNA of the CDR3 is TGTGCCTGGAGTGCCCGCGGCAGCAACACTGAAGCTTTCTTT.

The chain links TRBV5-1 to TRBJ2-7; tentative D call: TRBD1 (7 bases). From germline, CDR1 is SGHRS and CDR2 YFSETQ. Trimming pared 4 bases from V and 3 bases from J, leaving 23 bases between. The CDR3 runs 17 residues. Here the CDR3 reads CASSAWRDRDQSYEQYF. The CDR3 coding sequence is TGCGCCAGCAGCGCCTGGAGGGACAGAGATCAGAGCTACGAGCAGTACTTC.

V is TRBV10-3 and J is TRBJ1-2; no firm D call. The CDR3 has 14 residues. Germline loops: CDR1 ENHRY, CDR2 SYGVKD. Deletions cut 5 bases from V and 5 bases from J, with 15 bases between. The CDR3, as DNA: TGTGCCATCAGTCAAACGACCGGGGAGTATGGCTACACCTTC. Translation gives CAISQTTGEYGYTF.

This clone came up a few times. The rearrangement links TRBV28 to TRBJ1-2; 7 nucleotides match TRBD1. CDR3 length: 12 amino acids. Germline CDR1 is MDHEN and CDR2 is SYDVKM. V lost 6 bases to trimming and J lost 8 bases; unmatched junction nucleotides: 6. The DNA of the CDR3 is TGTGCCAGCAGGGTAGACAGGGACGGCTACACCTTC. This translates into CASRVDRDGYTF.

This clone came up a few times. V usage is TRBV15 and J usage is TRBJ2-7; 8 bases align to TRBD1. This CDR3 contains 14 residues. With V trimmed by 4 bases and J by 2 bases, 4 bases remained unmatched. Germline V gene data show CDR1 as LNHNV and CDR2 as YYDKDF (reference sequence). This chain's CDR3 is CATSTRDRTYEQYF. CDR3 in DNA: TGTGCCACCAGCACCCGGGACAGGACCTACGAGCAGTACTTC.

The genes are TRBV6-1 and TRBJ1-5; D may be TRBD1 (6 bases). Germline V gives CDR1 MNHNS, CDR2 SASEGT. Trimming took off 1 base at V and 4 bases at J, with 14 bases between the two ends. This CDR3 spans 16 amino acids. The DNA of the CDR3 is TGTGCCAGCAGTGAAGGCCAGCGGACAGCGAATCAGCCCCAGCATTTT. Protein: CASSEGQRTANQPQHF.

As DNA, the CDR3 is TGTGCCAGCACCCCCCGAGGGAGGGGAGAAAATCAGCCCCAGCATTTT. Residues: CASTPRGRGENQPQHF. This chain links TRBV28 with TRBJ1-5; D perhaps matches TRBD1 (5 bases). The CDR3 extends over 16 amino acids. Trimming left V 7 bases short and J 4 bases short, with 20 bases between. Germline CDR1 reads MDHEN; CDR2 reads SYDVKM.

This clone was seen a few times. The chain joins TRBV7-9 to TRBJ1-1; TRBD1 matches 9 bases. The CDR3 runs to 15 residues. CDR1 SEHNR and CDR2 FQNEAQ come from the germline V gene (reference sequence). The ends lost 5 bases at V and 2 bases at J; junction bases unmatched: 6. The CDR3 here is CASSRRDRVNTEAFF. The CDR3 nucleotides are TGTGCCAGCAGCCGGCGGGACAGGGTTAACACTGAAGCTTTCTTT.

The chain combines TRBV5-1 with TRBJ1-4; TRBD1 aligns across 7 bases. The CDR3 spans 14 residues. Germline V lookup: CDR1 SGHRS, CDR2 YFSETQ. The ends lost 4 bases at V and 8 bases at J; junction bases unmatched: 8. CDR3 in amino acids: CASSLQGLSEKLFF. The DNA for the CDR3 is TGCGCCAGCAGCCTACAGGGGCTCAGCGAAAAACTGTTTTTT.

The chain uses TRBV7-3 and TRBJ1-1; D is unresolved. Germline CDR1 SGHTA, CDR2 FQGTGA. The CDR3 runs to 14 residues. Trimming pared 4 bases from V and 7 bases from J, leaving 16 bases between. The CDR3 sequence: CASSSTSGWGEAFF. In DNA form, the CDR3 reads TGTGCCAGCAGCTCCACCTCGGGGTGGGGTGAAGCTTTCTTT.

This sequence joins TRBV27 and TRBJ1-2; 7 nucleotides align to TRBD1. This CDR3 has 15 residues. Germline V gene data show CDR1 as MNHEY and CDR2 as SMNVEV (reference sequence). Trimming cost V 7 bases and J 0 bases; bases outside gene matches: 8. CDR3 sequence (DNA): TGTGCCAGCACCTCCCGGGGGACAGCTAACTATGGCTACACCTTC. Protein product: CASTSRGTANYGYTF.

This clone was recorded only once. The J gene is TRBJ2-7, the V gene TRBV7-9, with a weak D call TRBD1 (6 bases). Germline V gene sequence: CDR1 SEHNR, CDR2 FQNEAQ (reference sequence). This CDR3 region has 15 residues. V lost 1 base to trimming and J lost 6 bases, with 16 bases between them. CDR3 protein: CASSLVGTRIGEQYF. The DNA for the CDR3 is TGTGCCAGCAGCTTAGTCGGGACAAGGATTGGCGAGCAGTACTTC.

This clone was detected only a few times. This CDR3 is CASRKTGTEVYEQYF. The CDR3 region has the DNA TGTGCCAGCAGAAAGACCGGGACAGAGGTATACGAGCAGTACTTC. The chain recombines TRBV6-1 with TRBJ2-7, with 7 bases lining up with TRBD1. The CDR3 sequence is 15 residues long. Germline V gene lookup returns CDR1 MNHNS and CDR2 SASEGT. J was trimmed by 4 bases and V by 6 bases; bases with no gene match: 12.

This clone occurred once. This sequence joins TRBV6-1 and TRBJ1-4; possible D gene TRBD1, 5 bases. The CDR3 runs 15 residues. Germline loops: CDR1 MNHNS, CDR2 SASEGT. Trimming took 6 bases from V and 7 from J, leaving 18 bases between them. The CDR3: CASRPNFGGGEKLFF. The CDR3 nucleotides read TGTGCCAGCAGGCCCAATTTCGGGGGTGGTGAAAAACTGTTTTTT.

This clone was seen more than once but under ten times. CDR3 sequence: CASSVERTSADTQYF. The CDR3 DNA reads as TGTGCCAGCAGCGTAGAGCGAACTAGCGCGGATACGCAGTATTTT. The rearrangement uses TRBV9 and TRBJ2-3; 7 bases fit TRBD2. The CDR3 totals 15 residues. V shed 0 bases, J shed 6 bases, and the junction held 7 bases outside the gene matches. Germline V gene lookup returns CDR1 SGDLS and CDR2 YYNGEE.

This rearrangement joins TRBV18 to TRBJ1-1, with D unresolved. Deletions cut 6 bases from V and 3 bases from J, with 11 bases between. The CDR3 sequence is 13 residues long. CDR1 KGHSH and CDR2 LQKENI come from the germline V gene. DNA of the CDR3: TGTGCCAGCTCTCAGGTTAGCGACACTGAAGCTTTCTTT. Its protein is CASSQVSDTEAFF.

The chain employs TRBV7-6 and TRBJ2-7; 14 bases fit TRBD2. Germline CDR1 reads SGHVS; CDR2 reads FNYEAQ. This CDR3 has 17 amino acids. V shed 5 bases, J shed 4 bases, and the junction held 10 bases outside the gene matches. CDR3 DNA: TGTGCCAGCAGCCCTGCAACCGGGACTAGCGGGAGATACGAGCAGTACTTC. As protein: CASSPATGTSGRYEQYF.

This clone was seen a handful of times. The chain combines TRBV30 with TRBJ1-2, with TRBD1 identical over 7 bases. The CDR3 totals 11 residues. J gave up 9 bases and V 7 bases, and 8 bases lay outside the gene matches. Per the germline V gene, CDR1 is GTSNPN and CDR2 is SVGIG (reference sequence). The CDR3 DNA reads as TGTGCCTCGATGGGGACAGATAGCTACACCTTC. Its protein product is CASMGTDSYTF.

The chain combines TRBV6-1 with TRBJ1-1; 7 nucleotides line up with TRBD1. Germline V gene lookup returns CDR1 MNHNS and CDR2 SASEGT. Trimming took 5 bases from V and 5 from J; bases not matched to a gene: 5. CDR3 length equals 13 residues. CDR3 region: CASSQGEATEAFF. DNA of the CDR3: TGTGCCAGCAGTCAGGGGGAGGCTACTGAAGCTTTCTTT.

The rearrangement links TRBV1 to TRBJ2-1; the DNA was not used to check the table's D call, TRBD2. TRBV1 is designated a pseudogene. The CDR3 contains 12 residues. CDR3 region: CTSSRELAEQFF. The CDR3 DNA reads TGCACCAGCAGCCGGGAGCTGGCTGAGCAGTTCTTC.

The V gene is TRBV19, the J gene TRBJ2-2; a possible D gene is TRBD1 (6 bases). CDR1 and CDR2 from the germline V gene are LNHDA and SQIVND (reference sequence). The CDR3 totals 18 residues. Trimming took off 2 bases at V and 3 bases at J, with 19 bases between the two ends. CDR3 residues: CASSIFPTGLEDTGELFF. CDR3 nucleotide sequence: TGTGCCAGTAGTATATTCCCCACAGGGCTGGAGGACACCGGGGAGCTGTTTTTT.